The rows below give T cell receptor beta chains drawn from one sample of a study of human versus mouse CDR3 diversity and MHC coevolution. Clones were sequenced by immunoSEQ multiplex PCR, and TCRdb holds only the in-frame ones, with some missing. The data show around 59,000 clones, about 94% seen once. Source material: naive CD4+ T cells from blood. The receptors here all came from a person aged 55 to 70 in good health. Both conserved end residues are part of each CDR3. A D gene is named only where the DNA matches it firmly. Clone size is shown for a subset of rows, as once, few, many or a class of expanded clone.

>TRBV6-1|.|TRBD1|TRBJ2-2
TGTGCCAGCAGGCCGGGACAGATAAGGACCGGGGAGCTGTTTTTT
CASRPGQIRTGELFF
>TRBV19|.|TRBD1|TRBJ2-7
TGTGCCAGTAGTCGTCCGGGACAGGGATACTACGAGCAGTACTTC
CASSRPGQGYYEQYF
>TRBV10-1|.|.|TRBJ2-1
TGCGCCAGCAGCCTGGACAGAAACAATGAGCAGTTCTTC
CASSLDRNNEQFF
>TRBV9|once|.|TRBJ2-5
TGTGCCAGCAGCGTAGATAGAGGCCCGGGGGAGCAGTACTTC
CASSVDRGPGEQYF
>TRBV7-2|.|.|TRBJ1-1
TGTGCCAGCATCCCCATCCCCTCCGGCACTGAAGCTTTCTTT
CASIPIPSGTEAFF
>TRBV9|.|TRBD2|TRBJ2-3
TGTGCCAGCAGCGTAGGGGCGGGAGGGACCACAGATACGCAGTATTTT
CASSVGAGGTTDTQYF
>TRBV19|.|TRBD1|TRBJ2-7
TGTGCCAGTAGTATTCGCAGGGGGAGCTCCTACGAGCAGTACTTC
CASSIRRGSSYEQYF
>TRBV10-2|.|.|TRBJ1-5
TGCGCCAGCAGTTTAGGGGGAGGGGGTAGCAATCAGCCCCAGCATTTT
CASSLGGGGSNQPQHF
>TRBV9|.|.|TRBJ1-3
TGTGCCAGCAGCGTACTCCCAGGGTCCTTGGGGCGGGGAACAGGTGGAAACACCATATATTTT
CASSVLPGSLGRGTGGNTIYF
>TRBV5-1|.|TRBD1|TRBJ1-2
TGCGCCAGCAGCTCCGGGGGACAGGGCGGCGGCTACACCTTC
CASSSGGQGGGYTF
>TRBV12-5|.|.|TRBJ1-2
TGTGCTAGTGGCCGCCCTGAGGCAGGGAAGGGGTTGGGCACTAACTATGGCTACACCTTC
CASGRPEAGKGLGTNYGYTF
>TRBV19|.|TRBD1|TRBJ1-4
TGTGCCAGTAGTCCCATGGGACAGCGCCGAAAATCGAGGTTTGGAGGACTGTTTTTT
CASSPMGQRRKSRFGGLFF
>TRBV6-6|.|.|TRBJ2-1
TGTGCCAGCAGTACCCTCGCCCCGGGCTACAATGAGCAGTTCTTC
CASSTLAPGYNEQFF
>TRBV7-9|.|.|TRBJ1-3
TGTGCCAGCAGGGGCCTGGGAGCCAGCTCTGGAAACACCATATATTTT
CASRGLGASSGNTIYF
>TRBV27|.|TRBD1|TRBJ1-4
TGTGCCAGCAGTTTTCAGGGGGCTAATGAAAAACTGTTTTTT
CASSFQGANEKLFF
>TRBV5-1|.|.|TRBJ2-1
TGCGCCAGCAGCTTGGAAGGACAAATCTACAATGAGCAGTTCTTC
CASSLEGQIYNEQFF
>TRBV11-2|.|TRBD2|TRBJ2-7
TGTGCCAGCAGCTTAGCTAGCGGGACTGCCTACGAGCAGTACTTC
CASSLASGTAYEQYF
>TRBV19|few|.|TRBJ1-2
TGTGCCAGTAGTATCCGGGAAGCCAATGGCTACACCTTC
CASSIREANGYTF
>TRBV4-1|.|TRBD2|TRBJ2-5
TGCGCCAGCAGCCAAACCTTTACTAGCGACGGAAAAGAGACCCAGTACTTC
CASSQTFTSDGKETQYF
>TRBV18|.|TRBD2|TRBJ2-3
TGTGCCAGCTCACCACTGGCCCTAGCGGGCACGGGGCCGGCGGATACGCAGTATTTT
CASSPLALAGTGPADTQYF
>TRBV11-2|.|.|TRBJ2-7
TGTGCCAGCAGCATACGCGGACAGATCACCTACGAGCAGTACTTC
CASSIRGQITYEQYF
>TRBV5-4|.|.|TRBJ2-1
TGTGCCAGCAGCTTGGATTCAGTCTATGAGCAGTTCTTC
CASSLDSVYEQFF
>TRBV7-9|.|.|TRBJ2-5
TGTGCCAGCAGCTTATTAGCCCCGACCCAAGAGACCCAGTACTTC
CASSLLAPTQETQYF
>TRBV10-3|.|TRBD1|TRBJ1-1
TGTGCCATCAGGAAGGAGACAGGGATGAACACTGAAGCTTTCTTT
CAIRKETGMNTEAFF
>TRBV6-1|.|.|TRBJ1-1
TGTGCCAGCAGTTCATCGGGAGAGTATGAAGCTTTCTTT
CASSSSGEYEAFF
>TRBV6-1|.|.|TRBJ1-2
TGTGCCAGCAGTGACTGGGTAGGACAGCAGGACAACTATGGCTACACCTTC
CASSDWVGQQDNYGYTF
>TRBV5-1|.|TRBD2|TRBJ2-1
TGCGCCAGCAGATTTGATAGCGGGAGGAATGAGCAGTTCTTC
CASRFDSGRNEQFF
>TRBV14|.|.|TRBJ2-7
TGTGCCAGCAGCCAAGCGACGGGAAAAGGCTACGAGCAGTACTTC
CASSQATGKGYEQYF
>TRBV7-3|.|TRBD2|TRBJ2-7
TGTGCCAGCAGCTCCAGCGGGAGGGCCGACGAGCAGTACTTC
CASSSSGRADEQYF
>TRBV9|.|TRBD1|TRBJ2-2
TGTGCCAGCAGCGTAGGAGACAGGGGTACCACCGGGGAGCTGTTTTTT
CASSVGDRGTTGELFF
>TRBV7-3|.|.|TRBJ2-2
TGTGCCAGCAGCCCTCACCCGACAGAAAACACCGGGGAGCTGTTTTTT
CASSPHPTENTGELFF
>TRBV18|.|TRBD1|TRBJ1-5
TGTGCCAGCTCACGGATGATTCAGGGGGCCGGTCAGCCCCAGCATTTT
CASSRMIQGAGQPQHF
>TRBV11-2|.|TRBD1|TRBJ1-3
TGTGCCAGCAGCTTAGGTGACAGGGGCTCTGGAAACACCATATATTTT
CASSLGDRGSGNTIYF
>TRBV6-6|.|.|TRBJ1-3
TGTGCCAGCAGTTGGGGGGGAGACCTACTATATTTT
CASSWGGDLLYF
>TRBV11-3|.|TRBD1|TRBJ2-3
TGTGCCAGCAGCTTGAGGACAGGGTTGACAGATACGCAGTATTTT
CASSLRTGLTDTQYF